Each of the 5 T cell receptor beta chains below was sequenced from the same sample in a study of cytomegalovirus exposure and HLA in healthy donors. In the PCR, 60 Vbeta and 13 Jbeta primers were used. Method: immunoSEQ multiplex PCR; TCRdb's copy keeps in-frame clones and lacks some. The sample lists a few hundred thousand clones, around 77% occurring once. Sequencing was performed on PBMCs. These receptors originate from a woman in her 30s in good health and CMV-seronegative.

V and J are TRBV4-1 and TRBJ1-4; possibly TRBD1 for D (6 bases). CDR3 size: 14 residues. The germline V gene has CDR1 MGHRA and CDR2 YSYEKL. V lost 4 bases and J lost 7, with 13 bases in between. CDR3 sequence (DNA): TGCGCCAGCAGCCCAGTGGACAGTTCTGAAAAACTGTTTTTT. It encodes CASSPVDSSEKLFF.

This clone has only a few counts. Distinct nucleotide sequences in the sample also encode this CDR3. The V gene is TRBV5-1, the J gene TRBJ1-1; perhaps TRBD1 as D (5 bases). The CDR3 runs to 14 residues. V dropped 0 bases and J dropped 2 bases, with 8 bases sitting between them. Germline-derived CDR1 and CDR2 are SGHRS and YFSETQ. The CDR3 reads CASSLVQGNTEAFF. DNA of the CDR3: TGCGCCAGCAGCTTGGTTCAGGGCAACACTGAAGCTTTCTTT.

This clone was counted between two and nine times. The chain joins TRBV4-2 to TRBJ1-1; TRBD1 aligns across 10 bases. The V gene end was trimmed by 5 bases and the J gene end by 4 bases; junction bases not matched to a gene: 7. The CDR3 loop spans 15 amino acids. Per the germline V gene, CDR1 is LGHNA and CDR2 is YNFKEQ. CDR3 loop: CASSSRDRGLTEAFF. As DNA, the CDR3 is TGTGCCAGCAGCTCCCGGGACAGGGGACTCACTGAAGCTTTCTTT.

The rearrangement joins TRBV28 to TRBJ2-5; a weak D match, TRBD2 (5 bases). Matching the DNA end better, TRBJ2-7 makes the J call doubtful. Germline CDR1 is MDHEN and CDR2 is SYDVKM. The CDR3 consists of 15 residues. The DNA of the CDR3 is TGTGCCAGCAGTCCAACCGGGATTAGCGACTACGAGCAGTACTTC. It yields the protein CASSPTGISDYEQYF.

The rearrangement uses TRBV7-9 and TRBJ2-7; 9 bases match TRBD1. CDR1 SEHNR and CDR2 FQNEAQ come from the germline V gene (reference sequence). The CDR3 is 14 amino acids. V dropped 5 bases and J dropped 4; count of bases not matched to a gene: 6. This CDR3 is CASSRDRDLYEQYF. CDR3 sequence (DNA): TGTGCCAGCAGCCGGGACAGGGACCTATACGAGCAGTACTTC.